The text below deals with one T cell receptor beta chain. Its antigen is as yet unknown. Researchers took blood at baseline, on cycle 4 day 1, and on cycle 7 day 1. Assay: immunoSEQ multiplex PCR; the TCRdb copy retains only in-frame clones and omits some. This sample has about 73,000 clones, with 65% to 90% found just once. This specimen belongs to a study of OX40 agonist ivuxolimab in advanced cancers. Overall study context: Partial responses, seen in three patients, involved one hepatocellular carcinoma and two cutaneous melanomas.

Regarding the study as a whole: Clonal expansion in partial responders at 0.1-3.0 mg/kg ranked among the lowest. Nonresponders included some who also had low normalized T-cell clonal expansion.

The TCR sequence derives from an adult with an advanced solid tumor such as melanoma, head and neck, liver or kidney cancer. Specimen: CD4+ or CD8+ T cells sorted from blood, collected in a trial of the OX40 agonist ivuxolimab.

The CDR3 loop reads CASASGGTDTQYF. The CDR3 bases are TGCGCCAGCGCTAGCGGAGGGACAGATACGCAGTATTTT. The chain recombines TRBV10-1 with TRBJ2-3; 7 bases are shared with TRBD2. Trimming removed 8 bases from V and 3 bases from J; junction bases left unmatched: 5. Germline values: CDR1 WNHNN, CDR2 SYGVQD (reference sequence). The CDR3 loop spans 13 amino acids.